Listed here is a single TCR beta chain. The record originates from a study of blood T cell repertoires in COVID-19. Study-level background: The United States, Italy and Spain provided the acute and convalescent COVID-19 samples. The cDNA or gDNA used as material had been derived from T cells, B-cell-depleted T cells, or PBMCs.

CDR3 length: 16 residues. Germline V CDR1 and CDR2: SGHDT, YYEEEE. Trimming took 4 bases from V and 2 from J; bases not matched to a gene: 12. In the authors' methods: How many nucleated cells were present was estimated from reference gene primer amplification. TCRdb's copy holds only in-frame clones and misses some; the assay was immunoSEQ multiplex PCR. That table is the source of V, J and clone size, and D and trimming were worked out from the DNA. The profile covers about 36,000 clones, with around nine tenths appearing a single time and approximately 2.3% taken by the ten largest. This chain links TRBV5-6 with TRBJ2-7, with 7 bases matching TRBD1. Sequenced sample: peripheral blood. This TCR came from a human donor in a cohort sampled during active COVID-19. The CDR3, as DNA: TGTGCCAGCAGCCCACTTAGGACAGGACTCACCTACGAGCAGTACTTC. This gives the protein CASSPLRTGLTYEQYF.